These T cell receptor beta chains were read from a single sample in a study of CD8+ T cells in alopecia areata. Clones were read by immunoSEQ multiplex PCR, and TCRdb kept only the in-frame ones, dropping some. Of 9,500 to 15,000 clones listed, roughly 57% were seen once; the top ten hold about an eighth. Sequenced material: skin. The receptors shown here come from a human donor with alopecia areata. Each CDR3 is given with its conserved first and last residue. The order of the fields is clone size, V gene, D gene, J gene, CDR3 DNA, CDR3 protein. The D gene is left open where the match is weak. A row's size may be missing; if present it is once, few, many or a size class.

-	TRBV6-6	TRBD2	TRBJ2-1	TGTGCCAGCAGTTACTTGGGGGGGAACTACAATGAGCAGTTCTTC	CASSYLGGNYNEQFF
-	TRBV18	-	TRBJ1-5	TGTGCCAGCTCACCAAGAGGGGGAGGGCAGCCCCAGCATTTT	CASSPRGGGQPQHF
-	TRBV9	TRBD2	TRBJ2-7	TGTGCCAGCAGCGAGGGGGGACTAGCGGGAGCCTTCGAGCAGTACTTC	CASSEGGLAGAFEQYF
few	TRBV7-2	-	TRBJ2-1	TGTGCCAGCAGCGTTAAGGGGTACGATTCGCCTTCGGATGAGCAGTTCTTC	CASSVKGYDSPSDEQFF
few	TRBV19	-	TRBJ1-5	TGTGCCAGTAGTATAACGGATCAGCCCCAGCATTTT	CASSITDQPQHF
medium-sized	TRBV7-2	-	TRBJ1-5	TGTGCCAGCAGCCGAGGGGGGGCCGGGCAGCCCCAGCATTTT	CASSRGGAGQPQHF
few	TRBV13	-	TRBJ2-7	TGTGCCAGCAGCTTGGAGTTCGACTACGAGCAGTACTTC	CASSLEFDYEQYF
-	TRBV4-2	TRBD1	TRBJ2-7	TGTGCCAGCAGCCAACATCAGGGGGCGCATCGATACGAGCAGTACTTC	CASSQHQGAHRYEQYF
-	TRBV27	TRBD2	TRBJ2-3	TGTGCCAGCAGTTTAAAGGGGAGGGCCTGGGGAGATACGCAGTATTTT	CASSLKGRAWGDTQYF
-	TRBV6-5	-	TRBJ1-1	TGTGCCAGCAGTTACGGATACACTGAAGCTTTCTTT	CASSYGYTEAFF